This T cell receptor beta chain was identified in a study of radiation and T cells in renal cell carcinoma. The V gene lost 4 bases and the J gene lost 2 bases, with 18 bases spanning the gap. This CDR3 comprises 16 residues. Germline CDR1 and CDR2: SGDLS and YYNGEE. Profiled with immunoSEQ multiplex PCR; TCRdb holds only in-frame clones, not every one. The data contain tens of thousands of clones, 70% to 85% of them singletons. General study results and limits: No pretreatment tumor biopsies were available for baseline clonotypes.

As to this clone: No antigen is known for it.

Time point described: baseline pretreatment blood. Treatment here: 15 Gy SBRT to primary tumor, nephrectomy 4 weeks later. Blood was sampled at baseline, 2 weeks and 4 weeks after SBRT. This renal cell carcinoma was of the clear cell type. The sequencing used blood, collected from a patient whose treatment included radiotherapy and nephrectomy. This TCR was sampled from a man aged 60 to 75 with renal cell carcinoma. This rearrangement joins TRBV9 to TRBJ2-5, with D possibly called TRBD1 or TRBD2 (6 bases each). CDR3 residues: CASSPRGGTRQETQYF. CDR3 coding DNA: TGTGCCAGCAGCCCCCGTGGCGGGACAAGACAAGAGACCCAGTACTTC.